Listed below are T cell receptor beta chains from one sample, sequenced in a study of blood T cell repertoires in COVID-19. Generated by immunoSEQ multiplex PCR, the TCRdb table keeps only in-frame clones and is missing some. The table has around 95,000 clones, roughly nine tenths seen once. The sequencing input was peripheral blood. The receptors come from a man aged 50 to 60 with active COVID-19. Each CDR3 is given with its conserved first and last residue. The order of the fields is D gene, clone size, V gene, J gene, CDR3 DNA, CDR3 protein. The D gene is left open where the match is weak. Some rows have no size entry. The others give once, few or many, or a class for an expanded clone.

d_gene: NA
abundance: NA
v_gene: TRBV3-1/TRBV3-2
j_gene: TRBJ2-2
CDR3nt: TGTGCCAGCAGCCAAGGCGTGAACACCGGGGAGCTGTTTTTT
CDR3aa: CASSQGVNTGELFF

d_gene: NA
abundance: once
v_gene: TRBV6-7
j_gene: TRBJ2-3
CDR3nt: TGTGCCAGCAGTCGGTATACGCAGTATTTT
CDR3aa: CASSRYTQYF

d_gene: NA
abundance: NA
v_gene: TRBV11-3
j_gene: TRBJ1-1
CDR3nt: TGTGCCAGCAGCTTAGACGGACAGATGAACACTGAAGCTTTCTTT
CDR3aa: CASSLDGQMNTEAFF

d_gene: NA
abundance: NA
v_gene: TRBV12-3/TRBV12-4
j_gene: TRBJ2-3
CDR3nt: TGTGCCAGCAGTTTCGACACCCGTGATACGCAGTATTTT
CDR3aa: CASSFDTRDTQYF

d_gene: TRBD2
abundance: NA
v_gene: TRBV24-1
j_gene: TRBJ2-3
CDR3nt: TGTGCCACCAGTGATCGAACGGGAGGGCGAATTAGGGGAACAGATACGCAGTATTTT
CDR3aa: CATSDRTGGRIRGTDTQYF

d_gene: NA
abundance: NA
v_gene: TRBV14
j_gene: TRBJ1-2
CDR3nt: TGTGCCAGCAGCCAACAGAAGGGCCGGGGGGGCTACACCTTC
CDR3aa: CASSQQKGRGGYTF

d_gene: TRBD1
abundance: many
v_gene: TRBV3-1/TRBV3-2
j_gene: TRBJ1-3
CDR3nt: TGTGCCAGCAGCGCTGACAGGGCCTCTGGAAACACCATATATTTT
CDR3aa: CASSADRASGNTIYF

d_gene: NA
abundance: NA
v_gene: TRBV6-5
j_gene: TRBJ2-3
CDR3nt: TGTGCCAGCAGTTATTGGCAGGGAGGTGTATCCGATACGCAGTATTTT
CDR3aa: CASSYWQGGVSDTQYF

d_gene: NA
abundance: NA
v_gene: TRBV6-1
j_gene: TRBJ1-2
CDR3nt: TGTGCCAGCAGTGAAGCTTACAGGGTAGACTATGGCTACACCTTC
CDR3aa: CASSEAYRVDYGYTF

d_gene: NA
abundance: NA
v_gene: TRBV19
j_gene: TRBJ2-5
CDR3nt: TGTGCCAGTAGTATGACGGAGGTAGAGACCCAGTACTTC
CDR3aa: CASSMTEVETQYF

d_gene: NA
abundance: NA
v_gene: TRBV18
j_gene: TRBJ2-2
CDR3nt: TGTGCCAGCTCACCAACGGTTACCGGGGAGCTGTTTTTT
CDR3aa: CASSPTVTGELFF

d_gene: NA
abundance: NA
v_gene: TRBV18
j_gene: TRBJ1-4
CDR3nt: TGTGCCAGCTCACCATCTCAGGGAACTAATGAAAAACTGTTTTTT
CDR3aa: CASSPSQGTNEKLFF

d_gene: TRBD1
abundance: NA
v_gene: TRBV7-6
j_gene: TRBJ2-1
CDR3nt: TGTGCCAGCAGCCCTGGCCCAGCGGACAGGGGAGTATACAATGAGCAGTTCTTC
CDR3aa: CASSPGPADRGVYNEQFF

d_gene: TRBD1
abundance: once
v_gene: TRBV18
j_gene: TRBJ1-1
CDR3nt: TGTGCCAGCTCACCAGTTCAGGGGGCCAGCACTGAAGCTTTCTTT
CDR3aa: CASSPVQGASTEAFF

d_gene: TRBD1
abundance: NA
v_gene: TRBV5-1
j_gene: TRBJ1-1
CDR3nt: TGCGCCAGCAGCTTGCAAAATTTACAGGGGGCGGACACTGAAGCTTTCTTT
CDR3aa: CASSLQNLQGADTEAFF

d_gene: NA
abundance: NA
v_gene: TRBV6-1
j_gene: TRBJ1-5
CDR3nt: TGTGCCAGCAGTGAAACAGGCAGACAGCCCCAGCATTTT
CDR3aa: CASSETGRQPQHF

d_gene: NA
abundance: NA
v_gene: TRBV6-1
j_gene: TRBJ1-3
CDR3nt: TGTGCCAGCAGTGAAGCGGACATCTACAACTCTGGAAACACCATATATTTT
CDR3aa: CASSEADIYNSGNTIYF

d_gene: TRBD1
abundance: NA
v_gene: TRBV19
j_gene: TRBJ1-1
CDR3nt: TGTGCCAGTAGTGTAGGGGGCAGGACAGGGTTCACTGAAGCTTTCTTT
CDR3aa: CASSVGGRTGFTEAFF

d_gene: NA
abundance: NA
v_gene: TRBV11-3
j_gene: TRBJ2-5
CDR3nt: TGTGCCAGCAGCTTATACAGCCGGGAGACCCAGTACTTC
CDR3aa: CASSLYSRETQYF

d_gene: NA
abundance: NA
v_gene: TRBV6-6
j_gene: TRBJ1-3
CDR3nt: TGTGCCAGCAGTTACGAGTCAGGTTTCTCTGGAAACACCATATATTTT
CDR3aa: CASSYESGFSGNTIYF

d_gene: NA
abundance: NA
v_gene: TRBV9
j_gene: TRBJ2-1
CDR3nt: TGTGCCAGCAGCGTTGAACAGGGCCAAAGGTCAAATGAGCAGTTCTTC
CDR3aa: CASSVEQGQRSNEQFF

d_gene: TRBD2
abundance: NA
v_gene: TRBV20-1
j_gene: TRBJ2-1
CDR3nt: TGCAGTGCTCCTGGGGGGGGACAGCAGTTCTTC
CDR3aa: CSAPGGGQQFF